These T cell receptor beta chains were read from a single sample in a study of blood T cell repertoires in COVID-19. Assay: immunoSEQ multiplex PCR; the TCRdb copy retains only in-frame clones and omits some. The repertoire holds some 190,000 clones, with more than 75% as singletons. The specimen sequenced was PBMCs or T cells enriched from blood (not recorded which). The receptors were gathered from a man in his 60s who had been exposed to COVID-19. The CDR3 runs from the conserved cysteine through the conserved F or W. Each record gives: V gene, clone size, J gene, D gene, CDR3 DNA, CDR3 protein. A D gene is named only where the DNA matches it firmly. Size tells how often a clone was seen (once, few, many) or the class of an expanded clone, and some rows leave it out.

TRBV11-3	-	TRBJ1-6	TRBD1	TGTGCCAGCAGCTTAGATCGGACAGGGCATTCACCCCTCCACTTT	CASSLDRTGHSPLHF
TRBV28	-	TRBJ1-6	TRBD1	TGTGCCAGCAACCCGGGACAGGGGCTTCATTCACCCCTCCACTTT	CASNPGQGLHSPLHF
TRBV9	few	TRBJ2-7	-	TGTGCCAGCAGCGTAGCAGGGGCCTGGGGCGAGCAGTACTTC	CASSVAGAWGEQYF
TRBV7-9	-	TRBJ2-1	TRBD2	TGTGCCAGCAGACCAGTCGGGGGGACGAATGAGCAGTTCTTC	CASRPVGGTNEQFF
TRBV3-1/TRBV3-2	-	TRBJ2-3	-	TGTGCCAGCAGCCAGATGGAGGACGCGACCACAGATACGCAGTATTTT	CASSQMEDATTDTQYF
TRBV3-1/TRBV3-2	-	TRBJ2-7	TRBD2	TGTGCCAGCAGCCCACTCACGGGAGGGATAAACGAGCAGTACTTC	CASSPLTGGINEQYF
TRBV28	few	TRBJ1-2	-	TGTGCCAGCCAAGTGTTCAGTTCCAACTATGGCTACACCTTC	CASQVFSSNYGYTF
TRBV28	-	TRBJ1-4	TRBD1	TGTGCCAGCAGTCCTCCGGGACAGGGTGAAAAACTGTTTTTT	CASSPPGQGEKLFF
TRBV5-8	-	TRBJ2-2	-	TGTGCCAGCAGCTTGGACGTGGGGGGACCGCTCGGGGAGCTGTTTTTT	CASSLDVGGPLGELFF
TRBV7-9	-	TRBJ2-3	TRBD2	TGTGCCAGCAGCATTACGGTCGGGGGACTAGCGGGCGAAGGCTCCACAGATACGCAGTATTTT	CASSITVGGLAGEGSTDTQYF
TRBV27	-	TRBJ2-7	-	TGTGCCAGCACCCGGAACCCCACTGTAGGGGGCTACGAGCAGTACTTC	CASTRNPTVGGYEQYF
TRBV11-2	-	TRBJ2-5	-	TGTGCCACTCGGGGACTCCAAGAGACCCAGTACTTC	CATRGLQETQYF
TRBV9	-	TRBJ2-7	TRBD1	TGTGCCAGCAGCGTAGGGGGACAGGGAAGTGGCGAGCAGTACTTC	CASSVGGQGSGEQYF
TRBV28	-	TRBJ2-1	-	TGTGCCAGCAGTTCGGGAGAGTCCGCGGATGAGCAGTTCTTC	CASSSGESADEQFF
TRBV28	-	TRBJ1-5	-	TGTGCCAGCAGTTTCCCCGGACTGTCGGCGTTGGGCAATCAGCCCCAGCATTTT	CASSFPGLSALGNQPQHF
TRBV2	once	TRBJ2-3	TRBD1	TGTGCCAGCAGCGACAGGGGGTTGGGCACAGATACGCAGTATTTT	CASSDRGLGTDTQYF
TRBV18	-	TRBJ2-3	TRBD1	TGTGCCAGCTCACCCCTTAACAGGGGGCAAAAAGATACGCAGTATTTT	CASSPLNRGQKDTQYF
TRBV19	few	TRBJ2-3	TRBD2	TGTGCCAGTAGGGTAGCGGGAGCAGATACGCAGTATTTT	CASRVAGADTQYF
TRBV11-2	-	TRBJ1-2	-	TGTGCCAGCAGCTTAGGAGGGCCAGATGGCTACACCTTC	CASSLGGPDGYTF
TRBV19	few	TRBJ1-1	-	TGTGCCAGTAGTCGAACAGGGTTGTCTCCTGAAGCTTTCTTT	CASSRTGLSPEAFF
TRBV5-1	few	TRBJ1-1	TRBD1	TGCGCCAGCAGCCGTAGGACAGGGGCGGACACTGAAGCTTTCTTT	CASSRRTGADTEAFF